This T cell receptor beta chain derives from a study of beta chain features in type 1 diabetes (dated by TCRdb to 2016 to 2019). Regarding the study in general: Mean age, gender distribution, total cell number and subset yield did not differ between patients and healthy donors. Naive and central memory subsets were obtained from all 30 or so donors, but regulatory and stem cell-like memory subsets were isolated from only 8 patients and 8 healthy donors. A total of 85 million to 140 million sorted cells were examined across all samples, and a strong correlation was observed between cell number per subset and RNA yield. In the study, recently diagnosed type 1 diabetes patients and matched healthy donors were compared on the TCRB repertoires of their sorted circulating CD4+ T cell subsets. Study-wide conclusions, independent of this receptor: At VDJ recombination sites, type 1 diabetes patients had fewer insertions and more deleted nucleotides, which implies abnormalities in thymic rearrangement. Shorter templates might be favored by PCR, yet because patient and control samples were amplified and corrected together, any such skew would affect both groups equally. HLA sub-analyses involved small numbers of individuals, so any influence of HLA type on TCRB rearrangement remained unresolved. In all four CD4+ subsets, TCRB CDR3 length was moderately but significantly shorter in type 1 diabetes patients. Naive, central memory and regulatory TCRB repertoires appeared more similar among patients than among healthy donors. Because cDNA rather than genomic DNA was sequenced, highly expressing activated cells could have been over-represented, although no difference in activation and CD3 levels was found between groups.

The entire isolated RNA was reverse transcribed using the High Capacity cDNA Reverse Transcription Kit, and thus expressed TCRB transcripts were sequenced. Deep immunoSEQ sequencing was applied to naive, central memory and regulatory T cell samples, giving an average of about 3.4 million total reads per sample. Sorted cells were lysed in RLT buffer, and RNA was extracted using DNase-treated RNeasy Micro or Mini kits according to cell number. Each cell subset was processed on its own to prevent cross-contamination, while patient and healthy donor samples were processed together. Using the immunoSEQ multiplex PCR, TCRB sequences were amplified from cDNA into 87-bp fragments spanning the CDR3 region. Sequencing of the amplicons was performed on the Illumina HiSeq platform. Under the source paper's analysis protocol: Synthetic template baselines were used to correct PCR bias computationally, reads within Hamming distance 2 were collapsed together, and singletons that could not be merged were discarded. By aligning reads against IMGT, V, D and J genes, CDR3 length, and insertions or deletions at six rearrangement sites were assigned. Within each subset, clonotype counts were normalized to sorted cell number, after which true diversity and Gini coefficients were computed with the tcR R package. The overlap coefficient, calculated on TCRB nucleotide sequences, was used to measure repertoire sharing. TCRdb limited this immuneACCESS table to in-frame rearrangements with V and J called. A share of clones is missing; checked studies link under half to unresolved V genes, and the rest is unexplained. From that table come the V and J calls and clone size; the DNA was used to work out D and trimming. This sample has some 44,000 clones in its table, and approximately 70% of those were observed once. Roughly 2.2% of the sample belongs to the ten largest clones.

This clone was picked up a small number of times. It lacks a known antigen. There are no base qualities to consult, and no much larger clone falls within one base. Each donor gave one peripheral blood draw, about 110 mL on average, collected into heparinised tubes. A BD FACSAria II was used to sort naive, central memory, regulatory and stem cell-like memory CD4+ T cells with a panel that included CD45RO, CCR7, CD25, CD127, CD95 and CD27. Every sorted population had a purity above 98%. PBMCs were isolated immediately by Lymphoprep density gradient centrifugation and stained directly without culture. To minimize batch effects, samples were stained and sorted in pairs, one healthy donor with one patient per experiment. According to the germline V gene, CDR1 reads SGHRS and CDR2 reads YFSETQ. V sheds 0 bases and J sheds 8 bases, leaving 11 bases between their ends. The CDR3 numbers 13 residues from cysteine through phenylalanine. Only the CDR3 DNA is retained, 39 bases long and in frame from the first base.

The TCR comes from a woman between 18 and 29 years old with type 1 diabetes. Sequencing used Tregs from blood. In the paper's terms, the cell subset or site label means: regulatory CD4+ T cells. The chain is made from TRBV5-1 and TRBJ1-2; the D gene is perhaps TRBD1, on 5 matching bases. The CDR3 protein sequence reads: CASSLDGGVGYTF. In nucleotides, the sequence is TGCGCCAGCAGCTTGGATGGGGGGGTCGGCTACACCTTC.